This TCR beta chain came from a study of breast tumors, draining lymph nodes, adjacent tissues. Study outcomes and limitations: Tumor T cell lymph node origin was a supported hypothesis, not proven. Most tumor T cells seemingly derive from lymph node, then expand in tumor.

The CDR3 has 14 amino acids. V shed 5 bases and J shed 5 bases, with 15 bases lying between them. The V gene's germline CDR1 is SGHTA and CDR2 FQGTGA. TCRdb reprocessed the multiplex PCR reads via MiXCR and lists one record per CDR3 protein. The data contain around 300,000 distinct CDR3 sequences, 30% of them singletons. On this clonotype: The antigen is unknown.

Axillary draining lymph nodes of breast cancer patients supplied the node samples. The rearrangement joins TRBV7-3 to TRBJ2-5; D could derive from TRBD1 or TRBD2 (6 bases each). The source of this sequence is a female donor with breast cancer. Some clones in this sample may be carry-over from other donors' samples. Sequencing was done on a sample of axillary lymph node tissue. The CDR3 DNA reads TGTGCCAGCAGCCCGGAGGGGGTACAGGAGACCCAGTACTTC. This codes for CASSPEGVQETQYF.